The 8 T cell receptor beta chains below all came from one sample that was sequenced in a study of blood T cell repertoires in COVID-19. The assay was immunoSEQ multiplex PCR, and TCRdb's table has in-frame clones only and misses some. Altogether about 310,000 clones are present, roughly nine tenths being singletons, with the ten largest covering approximately 2.4%. The sequenced sample was peripheral blood. These receptors were taken from a man aged 18 to 35 with active or convalescent COVID-19.

The chain employs TRBV28 and TRBJ2-7; no reliable D call. This CDR3 has 15 amino acids. Trimming removed 4 bases at V and 0 bases at J, with 13 bases between. Germline CDR1 and CDR2: MDHEN and SYDVKM. The chain's CDR3 is CASSSRLETSYEQYF. The DNA of the CDR3 is TGTGCCAGCAGTTCCCGGCTAGAGACCTCCTACGAGCAGTACTTC.

The chain couples TRBV6-1 to TRBJ1-1, with D perhaps matching TRBD1 (5 bases). The V end was cut by 5 bases, the J end by 1 base, with 11 bases between. CDR3 size: 14 residues. Per germline, CDR1 MNHNS and CDR2 SASEGT. The DNA of the CDR3 is TGTGCCAGCAGTACCCCCGGGGGGAACACTGAAGCTTTCTTT. Translating it yields CASSTPGGNTEAFF.

This chain links TRBV28 with TRBJ1-1; 7 bases match TRBD1. This CDR3 has 14 residues. Germline CDR1 MDHEN, CDR2 SYDVKM. The ends lost 6 bases at V and 10 bases at J; junction bases unmatched: 14. The chain's CDR3 is CASRAGQYLFRAFF. In DNA form, the CDR3 reads TGTGCCAGCAGGGCGGGACAGTACCTATTTCGAGCTTTCTTT.

The V and J genes are TRBV27 and TRBJ1-6; TRBD1 agrees at 9 bases. Unmatched junction bases numbered 10, after V lost 6 bases and J lost 10 bases. The CDR3 is made up of 15 amino acids. The V gene's germline CDR1 is MNHEY and CDR2 SMNVEV (reference sequence). CDR3 in DNA: TGTGCCAGCAGGGACAGGGGATTCTCCGGCTCACCCCTCCACTTT. This sequence encodes CASRDRGFSGSPLHF.

The rearrangement links TRBV6-2 or TRBV6-3 to TRBJ2-5; a possible D gene is TRBD2 (6 bases). CDR3 length: 18 residues. Germline V gene sequence: CDR1 MNHEY, CDR2 SVGEGT. V lost 3 bases to trimming and J lost 4 bases, with 24 bases between them. In DNA form, the CDR3 reads TGTGCCAGCAGTTATCTCTTGGGGGGAACGGGTTGGGGAGAGACCCAGTACTTC. Translated, it gives CASSYLLGGTGWGETQYF.

The chain uses TRBV11-2 and TRBJ1-1; TRBD1 aligns across 11 bases. J gave up 0 bases and V 5 bases, and 5 bases lay outside the gene matches. Germline loops: CDR1 SGHAT, CDR2 FQNNGV. The CDR3 totals 16 residues. In DNA, the CDR3 is TGTGCCAGCAGCCGGGACAGGGGGGGAATGAACACTGAAGCTTTCTTT. Encoded protein: CASSRDRGGMNTEAFF.

This chain joins TRBV19 and TRBJ1-2; 8 nucleotides align to TRBD1. V gave up 8 bases and J gave up 4 bases; unmatched junction bases: 3. The CDR3 extends over 12 amino acids. Per the germline V gene, CDR1 is LNHDA and CDR2 is SQIVND (reference sequence). CDR3 region: CASGGQAYGYTF. CDR3 coding DNA: TGTGCCAGTGGGGGACAGGCCTATGGCTACACCTTC. The full variable domain, completed using reference TRBV19 and TRBJ1-2, is DGGITQSPKYLFRKEGQNVTLSCEQNLNHDAMYWYRQDPGQGLRLIYYSQIVNDFQKGDIAEGYSVSREKKESFPLTVTSAQKNPTAFYLCASGGQAYGYTFGSGTRLTVV.

The chain couples TRBV5-1 to TRBJ2-1; D not certain. The CDR3 consists of 14 residues. Germline-derived CDR1 and CDR2 are SGHRS and YFSETQ. V was shortened by 4 bases and J by 0 bases, with 8 bases between the two germline ends. The DNA for the CDR3 is TGCGCCAGCAGCGACTTGAGCTCCTACAATGAGCAGTTCTTC. Translated: CASSDLSSYNEQFF.